This T cell receptor beta chain comes out of a study of molecular identifiers for immune sequencing clone quantification (dated by TCRdb to the late 2010s). Context from the whole study: For a replicate experiment, the RNA from either approximately 20,000 or 100,000 naive CD8 T cells was divided into five aliquots, and four of those aliquots went on to sequencing. This methods study used CD8 T cells to benchmark TCR RNA copy counting and molecular-identifier clustering-based TCR repertoire sequencing (MIDCIRS). Overall study outcomes, separate from this receptor: In CMV-specific effector cells, clones with more than 20 RNA copies accounted for over 99% of molecules, whereas in naive cells such clones accounted for under 1%. Highly expanded clone sizes could be underestimated if identical TCR molecules share a barcode. Naive libraries contained spiked-in Jurkat TCR RNA (approximately 10 copies' worth), which is not part of the donor repertoire. Approximately 3.1 recovered TCR RNA copies per cell were obtained by modeling, versus about ten by digital PCR, implying a capture efficiency of about 30%. When barcode sub-clustering was not used, chimeric consensus sequences inflated TCR diversity, with chimeras reaching as high as 47%. Even against a background of around 900,000 naive CD8 T cells, spiked-in Jurkat TCR RNA amounting to a single cell's worth was reported to be detectable.

The germline V gene (reference sequence) sets CDR1 to MNHEY and CDR2 to SMNVEV. The CDR3 starts with the cysteine, ends with the phenylalanine, and has 14 residues. CDR3 DNA only is kept here, 42 bases in frame from base 1. The V end loses 2 bases and the J end loses 4 bases, and a stretch of 12 bases separates them. This clonotype was recorded many times. Its antigen has not been determined. Nothing much larger sits one base from this clone, and base qualities are not available. The library relied on PCR. Sequenced using a NextSeq 500. Bulk TCR libraries were generated as previously described, with the TCR primers listed in Table S5 used. Total RNA was purified with the Qiagen AllPrep DNA/RNA kit. Before analysis, reads from multiple sequencing runs of one library were combined. For the original study's pipeline: Reads were retained only if an exact TCR constant sequence was present, and the retained reads were trimmed to 150 nt and grouped according to their 12-nt molecular barcodes. Within each barcode group, reads were sub-clustered at a 15% Levenshtein threshold, and quality-weighted consensus sequences were built per RNA molecule. Non-functional sequences were excluded, and lower-count sequences lying one edit away from another sequence were also excluded. Based on fitting two negative binomial distributions, any barcode sub-cluster with under 20% of the maximum read count was discarded. The public reads were run again by TCRdb, first through fastp at Q25 and then through MiXCR, and only productive beta chains were kept. Identical CDR3 protein sequences are pooled into one entry, listed with their most common genes and DNA. The V and J calls and clone size are TCRdb's, not the authors'. The table for this sample lists tens of thousands of distinct CDR3 sequences; around 27% of them were counted only once. Of the sample, 0.6% to 0.95% falls within the top ten clones.

Libraries of naive CD8 T cells were built from anywhere between about 18,000 and 1,000,000 sorted cells, with 10%, 30% or 50% of the purified RNA used. On a BD FACSAria II, naive CD8 T cells were FACS-sorted as CD8+CD4-CCR7+CD45RA+ and collected into RLT Plus buffer. To test detection sensitivity, Jurkat RNA equivalent to approximately ten TCR copies was spiked into samples of roughly 17,000-1,000,000 naive CD8 T cells. Enrichment of CD8 T cells was done with RosetteSep CD8+ T Cell Enrichment Cocktail plus Ficoll-Paque, and ACK red cell lysis came afterward. The sample taken for sequencing was naive CD8+ T cells from blood, with Jurkat cell RNA spiked in. In the paper's terms, the cell subset or site label means: FACS-sorted CD8+CD4-CCR7+CD45RA+ naive T cells. This sequence was found in a human donor in good health. Some libraries in this study had Jurkat cell RNA spiked in. The V and J genes are TRBV27 and TRBJ2-7; TRBD2 might be the D gene, on 6 matching bases. The CDR3 reads CASSLAGPAYEQYF. The bases read TGTGCCAGCAGTTTAGCGGGGCCCGCTTACGAGCAGTACTTC.